Here is one T cell receptor beta chain with its context. This record belongs to a study of Tregs in tolerant kidney transplant recipients. The CDR3 has 17 amino acids. Germline CDR1 is MNHNS and CDR2 is SASEGT. Trimming removed 4 bases from V and 3 bases from J, with 21 bases in between. Related graft donors supplied nonmyeloablative bone marrow transplants, and mixed chimerism was transient. CD4+CD25+CD127- Tregs, CD4+CD25- non-Tregs, CD4 and CD8 cells were sorted. The data were produced by immunoSEQ multiplex PCR, yet TCRdb's version contains in-frame clones alone and is incomplete. The sample holds about 52,000 clones; 91% are singletons and the top ten take 13% to 15%.

The gene calls are TRBV6-1 and TRBJ1-1; perhaps TRBD1 as D (6 bases). Source: CD8+ T cells from blood (PBMCs), taken 24 months after the transplant. The sequence was collected from a human patient who received a combined kidney and bone marrow transplant. A share of the T cells may be of graft donor origin. CDR3 protein: CASSARPQGTADTEAFF. DNA of the CDR3: TGTGCCAGCAGTGCCCGACCGCAGGGGACGGCGGACACTGAAGCTTTCTTT.